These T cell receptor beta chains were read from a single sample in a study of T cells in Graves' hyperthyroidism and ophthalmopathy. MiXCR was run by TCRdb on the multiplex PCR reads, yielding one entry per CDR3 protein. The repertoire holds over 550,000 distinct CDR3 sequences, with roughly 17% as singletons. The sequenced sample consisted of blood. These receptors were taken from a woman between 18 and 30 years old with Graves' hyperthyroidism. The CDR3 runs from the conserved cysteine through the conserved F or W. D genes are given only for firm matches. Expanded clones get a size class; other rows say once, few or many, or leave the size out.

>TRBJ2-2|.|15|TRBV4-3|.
CASSQGERHTGELFF
TGCGCCAGCAGCCAAGGGGAGCGTCACACCGGGGAGCTGTTTTTT
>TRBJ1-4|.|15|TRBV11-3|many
CASSPTWTEMEKLFF
TGTGCCAGCAGCCCTACCTGGACAGAGATGGAAAAACTGTTTTTT
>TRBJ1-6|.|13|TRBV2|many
CASSDRGGSPLHF
TGTGCCAGCAGTGACAGGGGAGGCTCACCCCTCCACTTT
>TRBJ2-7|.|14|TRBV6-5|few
CASSYPDNSYEQYF
TGTGCCAGCAGTTACCCAGACAACTCCTACGAGCAGTACTTC
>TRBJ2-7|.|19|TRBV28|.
CASGGPSGARFSPTSEQYF
TGTGCCAGCGGGGGCCCTAGCGGTGCCCGCTTTTCTCCTACGTCCGAGCAGTACTTC
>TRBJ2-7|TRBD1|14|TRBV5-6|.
CASSRGPDRYEQYF
TGTGCCAGCAGCAGGGGGCCGGATAGATACGAGCAGTACTTC
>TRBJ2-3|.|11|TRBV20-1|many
CSGWVTDTQYF
TGCAGTGGTTGGGTCACAGATACGCAGTATTTT
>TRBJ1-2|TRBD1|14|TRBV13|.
CASSARDRDYGYTF
TGTGCCAGCAGCGCCCGGGACAGGGACTATGGCTACACCTTC
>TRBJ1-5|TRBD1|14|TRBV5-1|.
CASSPDRGDQPQHF
TGCGCCAGCAGCCCTGACAGGGGCGATCAGCCCCAGCATTTT
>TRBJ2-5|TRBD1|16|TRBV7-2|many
CASSLARTGGLETQYF
TGTGCCAGCAGCTTAGCCCGGACAGGGGGTCTAGAGACCCAGTACTTC
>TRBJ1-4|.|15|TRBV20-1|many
CSAEGASATNEKLFF
TGCAGTGCCGAGGGCGCCAGCGCAACTAATGAAAAACTGTTTTTT
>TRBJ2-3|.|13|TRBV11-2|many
CASSRIQGITQYF
TGTGCCAGCAGCCGAATCCAGGGCATCACGCAGTATTTT
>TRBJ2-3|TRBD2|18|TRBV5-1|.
CASSWHPERGSFTDAQYF
TGCGCCAGCAGCTGGCACCCCGAGCGGGGGTCTTTCACAGATGCGCAGTATTTT
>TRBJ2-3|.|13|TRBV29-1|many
CSVEGRSTDTQYF
TGCAGCGTTGAAGGTCGGAGCACAGATACGCAGTATTTT
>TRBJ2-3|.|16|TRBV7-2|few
CASRSLPGSRTDTQYF
TGTGCCAGCAGGTCCCTACCGGGAAGTAGGACAGATACGCAGTATTTT
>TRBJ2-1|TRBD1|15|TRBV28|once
CASSFPRTGWDEQFF
TGTGCCAGCAGTTTCCCCCGGACAGGGTGGGATGAGCAGTTCTTC
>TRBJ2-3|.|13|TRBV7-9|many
CASRLAGSDTQYF
TGTGCCAGCAGGTTGGCAGGATCAGATACGCAGTATTTT
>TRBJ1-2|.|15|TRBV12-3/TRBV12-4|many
CASSFSFLGSYGYTF
TGTGCCAGCAGTTTCAGTTTTTTGGGGAGCTATGGCTACACCTTC
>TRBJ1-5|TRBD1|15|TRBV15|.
CATSGTGTGNQPQHF
TGTGCCACCAGCGGAACGGGGACAGGGAATCAGCCCCAGCATTTT
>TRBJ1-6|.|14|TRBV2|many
CASRVSSYNSPLHF
TGTGCCAGCAGGGTGAGCTCCTATAATTCACCCCTCCACTTT
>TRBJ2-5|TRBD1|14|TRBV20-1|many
CSASQMDRAETQYF
TGCAGTGCTAGTCAGATGGACAGGGCAGAGACCCAGTACTTC
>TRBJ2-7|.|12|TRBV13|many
CASSLKAYEQYF
TGTGCCAGCAGCCTCAAGGCCTACGAGCAGTACTTC
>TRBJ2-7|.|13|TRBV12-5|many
CASGWGGNYEQYF
TGTGCTAGTGGTTGGGGTGGAAACTACGAGCAGTACTTC
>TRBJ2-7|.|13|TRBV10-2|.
CASSDSEKYEQYF
TGCGCCAGCAGTGACAGCGAGAAGTACGAGCAGTACTTC
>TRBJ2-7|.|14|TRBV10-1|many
CASSEAPGTGEQYF
TGCGCCAGCAGTGAGGCCCCGGGCACAGGGGAGCAGTACTTC
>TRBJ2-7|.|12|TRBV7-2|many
CASSPSTLEQYF
TGTGCCAGCAGCCCTTCCACCCTGGAGCAGTACTTC
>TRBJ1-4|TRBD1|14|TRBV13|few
CASSFRQGSEKLFF
TGTGCCAGCAGCTTTAGACAGGGAAGTGAAAAACTGTTTTTT
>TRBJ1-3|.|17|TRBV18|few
CASSPPGHGVSGNTIYF
TGTGCCAGCTCACCACCGGGACATGGTGTCTCTGGAAACACCATATATTTT
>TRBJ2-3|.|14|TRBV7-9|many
CASSLARGTDTQYF
TGTGCCAGCAGCTTAGCGCGGGGCACAGATACGCAGTATTTT
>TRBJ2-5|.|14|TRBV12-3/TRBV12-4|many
CASSIRLVRETQYF
TGTGCCAGCAGTATCCGACTAGTACGAGAGACCCAGTACTTC
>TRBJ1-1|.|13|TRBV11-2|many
CASSSHSGGEAFF
TGTGCCAGCAGCTCACACAGCGGCGGTGAAGCTTTCTTT
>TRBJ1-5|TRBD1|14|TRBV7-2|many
CASSSTGGAQPQHF
TGTGCCAGCAGCTCTACAGGGGGAGCTCAGCCCCAGCATTTT
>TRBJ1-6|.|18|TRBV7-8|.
CASSSTGLEGQYNSPLHF
TGTGCCAGCAGCTCCACAGGATTGGAGGGACAATATAATTCACCCCTCCACTTT
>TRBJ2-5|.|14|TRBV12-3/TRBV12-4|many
CASTARGTQETQYF
TGTGCCAGCACCGCCCGAGGGACACAAGAGACCCAGTACTTC
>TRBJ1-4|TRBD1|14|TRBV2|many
CASTIDRGGEKLFF
TGTGCCAGCACCATCGACAGGGGGGGTGAAAAACTGTTTTTT
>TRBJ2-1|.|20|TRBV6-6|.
CASSYSILNRPSRSYNEQFF
TGTGCCAGCAGTTACTCGATCCTGAATCGTCCGTCTCGGTCCTACAATGAGCAGTTCTTC
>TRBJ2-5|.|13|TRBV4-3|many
CASSQDRGWPQYF
TGCGCCAGCAGCCAAGATAGGGGGTGGCCCCAGTACTTC
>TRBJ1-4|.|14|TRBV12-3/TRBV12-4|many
CASSLRGANEKLFF
TGTGCCAGCAGTTTACGGGGGGCTAATGAAAAACTGTTTTTT
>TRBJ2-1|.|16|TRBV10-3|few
CAISAKMGGANNEQFF
TGTGCCATCAGCGCAAAGATGGGGGGGGCGAACAATGAGCAGTTCTTC
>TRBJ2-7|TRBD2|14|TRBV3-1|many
CASSRTSGSHEQYF
TGTGCCAGCAGCCGGACTAGCGGTTCACACGAGCAGTACTTC
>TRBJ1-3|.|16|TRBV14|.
CASSPGMLHSGNTIYF
TGTGCCAGCAGCCCGGGGATGCTTCACTCTGGAAACACCATATATTTT
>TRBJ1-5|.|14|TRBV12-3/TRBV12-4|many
CASSFGVSNQPQHF
TGTGCCAGCAGTTTTGGGGTGAGCAATCAGCCCCAGCATTTT
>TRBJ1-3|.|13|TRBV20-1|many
CSASPTDGNTIYF
TGCAGTGCTAGTCCGACGGATGGAAACACCATATATTTT
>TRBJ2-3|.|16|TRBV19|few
CASSPMTRGFTDTQYF
TGTGCCAGTAGTCCCATGACTCGCGGGTTCACAGATACGCAGTATTTT
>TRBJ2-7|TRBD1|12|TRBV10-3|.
CAISLTGYEQYF
TGTGCCATCAGTCTGACAGGGTACGAGCAGTACTTC
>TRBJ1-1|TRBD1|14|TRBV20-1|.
CSASQGAPNTEAFF
TGCAGTGCTTCACAGGGGGCGCCGAACACTGAAGCTTTCTTT
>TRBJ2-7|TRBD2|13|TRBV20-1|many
CSATSGMSYEQYF
TGCAGTGCTACTAGCGGGATGTCCTACGAGCAGTACTTC
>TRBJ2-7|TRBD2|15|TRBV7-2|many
CASSPRLAGASEQYF
TGTGCCAGCAGCCCGAGACTAGCGGGAGCGTCTGAGCAGTACTTC
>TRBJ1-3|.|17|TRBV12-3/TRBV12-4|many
CASSLGEGRYSGNTIYF
TGTGCCAGCAGTTTAGGGGAGGGACGGTACTCTGGAAACACCATATATTTT
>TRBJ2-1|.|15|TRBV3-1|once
CASSQEAVIYNEQFF
TGTGCCAGCAGCCAAGAGGCAGTCATTTACAATGAGCAGTTCTTC
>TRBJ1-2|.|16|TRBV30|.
CAWRMDAGPGNNGYTF
TGTGCCTGGAGGATGGACGCCGGACCAGGGAATAATGGCTACACCTTC
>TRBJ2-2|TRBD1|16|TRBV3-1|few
CASSRWDRGYTGELFF
TGTGCCAGCAGCAGGTGGGACAGGGGTTACACCGGGGAGCTGTTTTTT
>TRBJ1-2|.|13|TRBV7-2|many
CASSLARGGGYTF
TGTGCCAGCAGCTTAGCCAGGGGTGGTGGCTACACCTTC